Below are 25 T cell receptor beta chains sequenced from a single sample in a study of T cell changes during pregnancy in multiple sclerosis. The assay was immunoSEQ multiplex PCR, and TCRdb's table has in-frame clones only and misses some. Seen here are 130,000 or so clones, approximately 95% observed once, and the top ten hold roughly 6.2%. This sample comprised peripheral blood, obtained before pregnancy. The receptors here all came from a female donor with multiple sclerosis, enrolled in a pregnancy study.

The rearrangement joins TRBV5-6 to TRBJ1-3, with TRBD1 as a possible D gene (5 bases). This CDR3 has 15 amino acids. Deletions cut 4 bases from V and 7 bases from J, with 18 bases between. CDR1 and CDR2 from the germline V gene are SGHDT and YYEEEE. Written as DNA, the CDR3 is TGTGCCAGCAGCGGGCACGGGGGTTTAAGGAACACCATATATTTT. Translation gives CASSGHGGLRNTIYF. Full variable domain (outside the CDR3, taken from reference TRBV5-6 and TRBJ1-3): DAGVTQSPTHLIKTRGQQVTLRCSPKSGHDTVSWYQQALGQGPQFIFQYYEEEERQRGNFPDRFSGHQFPNYSSELNVNALLLGDSALYLCASSGHGGLRNTIYFGEGSWLTVV.

The V and J genes are TRBV5-1 and TRBJ1-3, with D possibly being TRBD1 (6 bases). The CDR3 contains 14 residues. Germline loops: CDR1 SGHRS, CDR2 YFSETQ. V lost 3 bases and J 2 bases, leaving 9 bases between the germline ends. The CDR3 here is CASSSRTAGNTIYF. The CDR3 DNA reads TGCGCCAGCAGCTCCAGGACAGCTGGAAACACCATATATTTT.

The genes are TRBV27 and TRBJ1-1; tentative D call: TRBD1 (5 bases). V was clipped by 6 bases and J by 1 base, with 12 bases between them. The CDR3 length is 14 residues. Germline V CDR1 and CDR2: MNHEY, SMNVEV (reference sequence). Here the CDR3 reads CASSRDSRNTEAFF. In nucleotides, the CDR3 is TGTGCCAGCAGCCGAGACAGCAGGAACACTGAAGCTTTCTTT.

This chain joins TRBV5-4 and TRBJ2-7; 9 bases are shared with TRBD1. The V segment lost 3 bases and the J segment 2 bases; nucleotides outside the gene matches: 6. The CDR3 has 15 amino acids. Per germline, CDR1 SGHNT and CDR2 YYREEE (reference sequence). The CDR3 DNA is TGTGCCAGCAGCTACCGGACAGGGGAGGCCTACGAGCAGTACTTC. This sequence encodes CASSYRTGEAYEQYF.

This clone was picked up a small number of times. The chain recombines TRBV6-1 with TRBJ1-1, with 7 bases fitting TRBD1. Per the germline V gene, CDR1 is MNHNS and CDR2 is SASEGT. The CDR3 sequence is 15 residues long. The ends lost 6 bases at V and 1 base at J; junction bases unmatched: 8. This chain's CDR3 is CASRSQGRSNTEAFF. The CDR3 DNA reads TGTGCCAGCAGGTCACAGGGGCGGTCGAACACTGAAGCTTTCTTT.

This chain uses TRBV14 with TRBJ1-3; the D is unclear. CDR1 SGHDN and CDR2 FVKESK come from the germline V gene. The CDR3 runs to 16 residues. V shed 0 bases and J shed 0 bases, with 9 bases lying between them. CDR3 DNA: TGTGCCAGCAGCCAAGAACGGGTACTCTCTGGAAACACCATATATTTT. Its protein is CASSQERVLSGNTIYF.

V usage is TRBV6-5 and J usage is TRBJ2-2, with D perhaps TRBD1 (6 bases). Germline CDR1 is MNHEY and CDR2 is SVGAGI. There are 13 residues in the CDR3. Trimming cost V 6 bases and J 6 bases, with 11 bases left between them. CDR3 protein: CASRLRGAGELFF. The CDR3 DNA sequence: TGTGCCAGCAGACTCAGGGGCGCCGGGGAGCTGTTTTTT.

The rearrangement uses TRBV2 and TRBJ2-7; tentative D call: TRBD1 (6 bases). Trimming shortened V by 0 bases and J by 3 bases, and 12 bases separated the two germline ends. CDR1 is SNHLY, CDR2 FYNNEI, per germline. The CDR3 is made up of 15 amino acids. Written as DNA, the CDR3 is TGTGCCAGCAGTGAAGCGCTAGGGGGATTCTACGAGCAGTACTTC. Translating gives CASSEALGGFYEQYF.

The chain uses TRBV6-5 and TRBJ1-1, with a weak D call TRBD1 (5 bases). Germline V gene sequence: CDR1 MNHEY, CDR2 SVGAGI. Between the trimmed V and J ends, which lost 2 bases and 7 bases, there was a span of 5 bases. The CDR3 runs to 11 residues. The CDR3 DNA follows: TGTGCCAGCAGTTACGACAGTGAAGCTTTCTTT. The encoded protein is CASSYDSEAFF.

The rearrangement joins TRBV6-1 to TRBJ2-3; D perhaps matches TRBD2 (5 bases). CDR3 length equals 16 residues. The germline V gene has CDR1 MNHNS and CDR2 SASEGT. The germline V and J ends were trimmed by 4 bases and 3 bases, with 17 bases remaining between them. The CDR3 is CASSVSSGSGTDTQYF. The CDR3 coding sequence is TGTGCCAGCAGTGTGTCTTCGGGGTCTGGAACAGATACGCAGTATTTT.

The J gene is TRBJ1-2, the V gene TRBV5-6; D gene unclear. There are 14 residues in the CDR3. The ends were cut back, 0 bases at V and 4 bases at J, with 10 bases in the middle. Looked up from germline, CDR1 is SGHDT and CDR2 is YYEEEE. CDR3 sequence reads: CASSLGSGSYGYTF. The CDR3 DNA sequence: TGTGCCAGCAGCTTGGGTTCGGGGTCCTATGGCTACACCTTC.

This chain joins TRBV2 and TRBJ1-1, with D unclear. CDR1 is SNHLY, CDR2 FYNNEI, per germline. The V end lost 2 bases, the J end lost 2 bases, and 15 bases lay between the germline ends. The CDR3 has 16 amino acids. CDR3 residues: CASSEFPFTANTEAFF. In nucleotides, the CDR3 is TGTGCCAGCAGTGAATTCCCTTTTACAGCTAACACTGAAGCTTTCTTT.

The CDR3 DNA is TGTGCCAGCAGCGCACGGCGTGGCGGGGGGATGGAGACCCAGTACTTC. Translating it yields CASSARRGGGMETQYF. The chain couples TRBV5-4 to TRBJ2-5; 8 bases are shared with TRBD2. V shed 4 bases, J shed 5 bases, and the junction held 13 bases outside the gene matches. The germline V gene has CDR1 SGHNT and CDR2 YYREEE (reference sequence). The CDR3 totals 16 residues. The full variable domain, rest sourced from reference TRBV5-4 and TRBJ2-5, is ETGVTQSPTHLIKTRGQQVTLRCSSQSGHNTVSWYQQALGQGPQFIFQYYREEENGRGNFPPRFSGLQFPNYSSELNVNALELDDSALYLCASSARRGGGMETQYFGPGTRLLVL.

The CDR3 sequence: CSVDIKRGVYNEQFF. The DNA of the CDR3 is TGCAGCGTTGATATAAAGCGGGGGGTTTACAATGAGCAGTTCTTC. This chain joins TRBV29-1 and TRBJ2-1; 9 bases are a match to TRBD2. The length of the CDR3 is 15 residues. Germline loops: CDR1 SQVTM, CDR2 ANQGSEA. Trimming took 3 bases from V and 4 from J; bases not matched to a gene: 7.

V and J are TRBV4-1 and TRBJ2-1; D not certain. Trimming left V 5 bases short and J 5 bases short, with 10 bases between. This CDR3 has 13 residues. CDR1 is MGHRA, CDR2 YSYEKL, per germline. CDR3 DNA sequence: TGCGCCAGCAGCTTTCGTATTAACAATGAGCAGTTCTTC. It encodes CASSFRINNEQFF.

V usage is TRBV30 and J usage is TRBJ1-1; D gene ambiguous. CDR1 is GTSNPN and CDR2 is SVGIG in the germline V gene (reference sequence). With 0 bases removed from V and 3 bases from J, the gap between germline ends came to 11 bases. There are 14 residues in the CDR3. CDR3 coding DNA: TGTGCCTGGAGTGTTAGAGGCTGGGACACTGAAGCTTTCTTT. This encodes CAWSVRGWDTEAFF.

This clone came up once. The rearrangement uses TRBV7-9 and TRBJ2-1, with D possibly being TRBD2 (7 bases). The CDR3 contains 16 residues. CDR1 is SEHNR and CDR2 is FQNEAQ in the germline V gene (reference sequence). The ends were cut back, 6 bases at V and 8 bases at J, with 23 bases in the middle. The DNA for the CDR3 is TGTGCCAGCAGTCTTCCCGGGGGGCAGGTAGTCCATGAGCAGTTCTTC. It encodes CASSLPGGQVVHEQFF.

The gene calls are TRBV7-2 and TRBJ2-7, with D possibly matching TRBD1 (5 bases). The CDR3 contains 12 residues. The V and J ends lost 3 bases and 3 bases respectively, with 6 bases between them. CDR1 SGHTA and CDR2 FQGNSA come from the germline V gene. As DNA, the CDR3 is TGTGCCAGCAGCTTGACAGACTACGAGCAGTACTTC. As protein: CASSLTDYEQYF.

The V call is TRBV7-9, the J call TRBJ2-1, with 7 nucleotides matching TRBD2. The CDR3 extends over 17 amino acids. From germline, CDR1 is SEHNR and CDR2 FQNEAQ (reference sequence). V dropped 0 bases and J dropped 3; count of bases not matched to a gene: 8. The CDR3 protein is CASSLAVGGSLYNEQFF. The CDR3 bases are TGTGCCAGCAGCTTAGCGGTGGGCGGGAGTCTCTACAATGAGCAGTTCTTC. The variable domain in full, with the rest retrieved from reference TRBV7-9 and TRBJ2-1, is DTGVSQNPRHKITKRGQNVTFRCDPISEHNRLYWYRQTLGQGPEFLTYFQNEAQLEKSRLLSDRFSAERPKGSFSTLEIQRTEQGDSAMYLCASSLAVGGSLYNEQFFGPGTRLTVL.

This clone was counted a few times. The chain joins TRBV19 to TRBJ2-2, with D hard to call. CDR1 LNHDA and CDR2 SQIVND come from the germline V gene (reference sequence). The CDR3 contains 14 residues. V dropped 1 base and J dropped 5 bases, with 8 bases sitting between them. The CDR3 coding sequence is TGTGCCAGTAGTATAGTACTAACGACCGGGGAGCTGTTTTTT. It codes for CASSIVLTTGELFF.

The chain recombines TRBV21-1 with TRBJ2-1; TRBD2, the table's D call, was not compared with the DNA. TRBV21-1 is a pseudogene locus. The CDR3 loop spans 15 amino acids. This chain's CDR3 is CASSTNNVHGDEQFF. The CDR3 DNA reads TGTGCCAGCAGCACCAATAACGTCCACGGGGATGAGCAGTTCTTC.

CDR3 in amino acids: CASSLLIRQDGSYEQYF. In nucleotides, the CDR3 is TGTGCCAGCAGCTTATTAATTAGACAGGACGGGTCCTACGAGCAGTACTTC. The chain uses TRBV7-8 and TRBJ2-7, with D perhaps matching TRBD1 (6 bases). V lost 2 bases and J lost 1, with 18 bases in between. The CDR3 contains 17 residues. Looked up from germline, CDR1 is SGHVS and CDR2 is FQNEAQ. Using reference TRBV7-8 and TRBJ2-7 for the parts outside the CDR3, the full variable domain is GAGVSQSPRYKVAKRGQDVALRCDPISGHVSLFWYQQALGQGPEFLTYFQNEAQLDKSGLPSDRFFAERPEGSVSTLKIQRTQQEDSAVYLCASSLLIRQDGSYEQYFGPGTRLTVT.

This chain links TRBV27 with TRBJ2-7; 10 bases are a match to TRBD1. J gave up 2 bases and V 6 bases, and 7 bases lay outside the gene matches. In germline, CDR1 is MNHEY, CDR2 SMNVEV (reference sequence). This CDR3 is 15 amino acids long. The CDR3 here is CASRLTGTGAYEQYF. The CDR3, as DNA: TGTGCCAGCAGACTTACAGGGACAGGGGCCTACGAGCAGTACTTC.

The chain carries TRBV27 and TRBJ2-1; 8 nucleotides agree with TRBD2. Germline CDR1 reads MNHEY; CDR2 reads SMNVEV (reference sequence). J gave up 8 bases and V 6 bases, and 18 bases lay outside the gene matches. The CDR3 sequence is 17 residues long. CDR3 DNA: TGTGCCAGCAGAAAGCCAGGGACTAGTAGTCCCCGGGATGAGCAGTTCTTC. It yields the protein CASRKPGTSSPRDEQFF.

This sequence joins TRBV30 and TRBJ1-1; TRBD1 might be the D (5 bases). There are 13 residues in the CDR3. The ends were cut back, 0 bases at V and 3 bases at J, with 8 bases in the middle. Per germline, CDR1 GTSNPN and CDR2 SVGIG (reference sequence). CDR3 in DNA: TGTGCCTGGAGTGTACGACAGCACACTGAAGCTTTCTTT. It is translated as CAWSVRQHTEAFF.